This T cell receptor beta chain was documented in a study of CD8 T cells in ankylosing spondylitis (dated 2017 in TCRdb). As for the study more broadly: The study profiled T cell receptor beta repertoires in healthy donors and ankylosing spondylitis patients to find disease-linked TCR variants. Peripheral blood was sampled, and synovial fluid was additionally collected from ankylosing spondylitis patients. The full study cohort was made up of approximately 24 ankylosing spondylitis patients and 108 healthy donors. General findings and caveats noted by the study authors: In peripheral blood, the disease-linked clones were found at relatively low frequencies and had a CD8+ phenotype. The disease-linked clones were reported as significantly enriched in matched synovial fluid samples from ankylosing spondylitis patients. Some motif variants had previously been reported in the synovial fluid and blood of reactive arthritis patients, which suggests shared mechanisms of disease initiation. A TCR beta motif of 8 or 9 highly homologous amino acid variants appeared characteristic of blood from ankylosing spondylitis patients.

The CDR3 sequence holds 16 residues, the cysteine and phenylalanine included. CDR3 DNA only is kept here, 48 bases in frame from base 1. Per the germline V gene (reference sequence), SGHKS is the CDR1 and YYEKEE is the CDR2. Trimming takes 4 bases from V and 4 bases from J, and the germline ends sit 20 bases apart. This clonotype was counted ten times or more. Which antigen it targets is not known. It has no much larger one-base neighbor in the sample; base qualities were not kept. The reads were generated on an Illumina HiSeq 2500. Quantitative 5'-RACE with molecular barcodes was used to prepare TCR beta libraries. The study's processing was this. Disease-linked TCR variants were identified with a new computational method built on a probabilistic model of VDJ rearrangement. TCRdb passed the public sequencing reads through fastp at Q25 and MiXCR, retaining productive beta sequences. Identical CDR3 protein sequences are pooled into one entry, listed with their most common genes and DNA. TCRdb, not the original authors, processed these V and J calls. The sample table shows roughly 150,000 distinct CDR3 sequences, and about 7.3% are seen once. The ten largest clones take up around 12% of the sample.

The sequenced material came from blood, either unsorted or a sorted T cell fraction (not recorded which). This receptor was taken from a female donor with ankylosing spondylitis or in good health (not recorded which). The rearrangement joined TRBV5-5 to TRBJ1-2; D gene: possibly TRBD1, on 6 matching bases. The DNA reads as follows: TGTGCCAGCAGCCTGGGGGCAGGGGATTTGATCTATGGCTACACCTTC. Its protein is CASSLGAGDLIYGYTF.